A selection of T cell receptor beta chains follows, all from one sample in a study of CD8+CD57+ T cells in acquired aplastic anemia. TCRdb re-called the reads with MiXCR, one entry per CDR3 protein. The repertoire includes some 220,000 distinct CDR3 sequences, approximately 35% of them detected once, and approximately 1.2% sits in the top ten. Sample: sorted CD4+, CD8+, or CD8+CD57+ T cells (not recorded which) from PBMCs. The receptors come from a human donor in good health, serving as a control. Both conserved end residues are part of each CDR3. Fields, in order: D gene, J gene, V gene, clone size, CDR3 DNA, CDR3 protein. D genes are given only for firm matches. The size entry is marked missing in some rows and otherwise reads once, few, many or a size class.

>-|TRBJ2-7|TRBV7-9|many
TGTGCCAGCAGCCGGGACTCCCTAATGTCATACGAGCAGTACTTC
CASSRDSLMSYEQYF
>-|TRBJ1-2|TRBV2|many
TGTGCCAGCAGTGTTTTACAGGCTGTCGGCTACACCTTC
CASSVLQAVGYTF
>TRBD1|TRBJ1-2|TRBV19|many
TGTGCCAGTAGCCCAGACAGGGGGGGCTATGGCTACACCTTC
CASSPDRGGYGYTF
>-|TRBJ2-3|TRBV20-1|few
TGCAGTGCTAGAGATCTGGGAGAAGATACGCAGTATTTT
CSARDLGEDTQYF
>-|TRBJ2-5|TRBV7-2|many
TGTGCCAGCAGCTTACAGGGTGGATGGGAGACCCAGTACTTC
CASSLQGGWETQYF
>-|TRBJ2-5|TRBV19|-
TGTGCCAGTAGCCCAACGCCGGACAGCTCGCAAGAGACCCAGTACTTC
CASSPTPDSSQETQYF
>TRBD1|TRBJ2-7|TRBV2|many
TGTGCCAGCCGACAGGGGTCCTCCTACGAGCAGTACTTC
CASRQGSSYEQYF
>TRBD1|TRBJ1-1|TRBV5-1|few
TGCGCCAGCAGCTTAGAGGGGGCGTACACTGAAGCTTTCTTT
CASSLEGAYTEAFF
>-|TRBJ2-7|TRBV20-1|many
TGCAGTGCTAGAGATTCCGGACAGAGCTCCTACGAGCAGTACTTC
CSARDSGQSSYEQYF
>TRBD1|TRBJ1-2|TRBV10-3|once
TGTGCCATCAAGGAGGGACAGACCTATGGCTACACCTTC
CAIKEGQTYGYTF
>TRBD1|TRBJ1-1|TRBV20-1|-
TGCGGTGCTACAGGGGGGAACACTGAAGCTTTCTTT
CGATGGNTEAFF
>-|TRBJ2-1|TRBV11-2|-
TGTGCCAGCACCTTCAACGCGGGCCACAATGAGCAGTTCTTC
CASTFNAGHNEQFF
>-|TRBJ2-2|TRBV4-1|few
TGCGCCAGCAGCCAAGACTCTACAGGGAGCACCGGGGAGCTGTTTTTT
CASSQDSTGSTGELFF
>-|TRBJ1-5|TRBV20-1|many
TGCAGTGCTGGTACAGGGAGTAGCAATCAGCCCCAGCATTTT
CSAGTGSSNQPQHF
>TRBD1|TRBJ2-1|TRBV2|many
TGTGCCAGCGAAACCGGACAGGGGTTTACCTACAATGAGCAGTTCTTC
CASETGQGFTYNEQFF
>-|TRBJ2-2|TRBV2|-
TGTGCCAGCACCAGGGGCGCGAACACCGGGGAGCTGTTTTTT
CASTRGANTGELFF
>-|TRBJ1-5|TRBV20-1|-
TGCAGTGCTAGGAGCGACCTGGGGGGTTATAGCAATCAGCCCCAGCAATTT
CSARSDLGGYSNQPQQF
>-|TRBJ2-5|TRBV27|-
TGTGCCAGCAGTCCGGCAAGACCAGCAGGGGACCCTCCAGAGACCCAGTACTTC
CASSPARPAGDPPETQYF
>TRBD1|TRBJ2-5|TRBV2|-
TGTGCCAGCAGTGGAATAGGGACAGAAGAAGAGACCCAGTACTTC
CASSGIGTEEETQYF
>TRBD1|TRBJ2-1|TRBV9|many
TGTGCCAGCAGCTCAACGACAGGGGCCTACAATGAGCAGTTCTTC
CASSSTTGAYNEQFF
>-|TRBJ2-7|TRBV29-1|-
TGCAGCGTTGGTGACGGAGCTACCTACGAGCAGTACTTC
CSVGDGATYEQYF
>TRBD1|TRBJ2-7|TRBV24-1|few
TGTGCCATGGAGCAGGGGGAATACGAGCAGTACTTC
CAMEQGEYEQYF
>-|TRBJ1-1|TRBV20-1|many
TGCAGTGCTCATCAGAACACTGAAGCTTTCTTT
CSAHQNTEAFF
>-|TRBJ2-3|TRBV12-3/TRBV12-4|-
TGTGCCAGCAGTAACCCCGGGACTGGGTGGTCGAAAGATACGCAGTATTTT
CASSNPGTGWSKDTQYF
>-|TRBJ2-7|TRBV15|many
TGTGCCAAGAGGGGTTACGAGCAGTACTTC
CAKRGYEQYF
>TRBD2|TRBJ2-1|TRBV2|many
TGTGCCAACAGCACTAGCGGGTACTACAATGAGCAGTTCTTC
CANSTSGYYNEQFF
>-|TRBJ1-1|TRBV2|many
TGTGCCAGCAGTCGGAGCGGGCTGAACACTGAAGCTTTCTTT
CASSRSGLNTEAFF
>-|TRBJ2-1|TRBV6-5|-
TGTGCCAGCACCTCGAAGGGAACCCAGTTCTTC
CASTSKGTQFF
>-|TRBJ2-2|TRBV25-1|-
TGTGCCAGCAGCTTGGAGGCGGGACCGCCCACCGGGGAGCTGTTTTTT
CASSLEAGPPTGELFF
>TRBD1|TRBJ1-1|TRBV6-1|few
TGTGCCAGCAGTATCGGGCCACAGGGGTTTGAAACTGAAGCTTTCTTT
CASSIGPQGFETEAFF
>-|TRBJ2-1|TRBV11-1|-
TGTGCCAGCAGCTTAGCTCGCTTGGGCCATGGGTTCAATGAGCAGTTCTTC
CASSLARLGHGFNEQFF
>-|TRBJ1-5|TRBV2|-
TGTGCCAGCAGTTACTCGGGCACAGTATTTCAGCCCCAGCATTTT
CASSYSGTVFQPQHF
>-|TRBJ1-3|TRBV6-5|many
TGTGCCAGCAGTTACTCTTCCCAGGGAAACACCATATATTTT
CASSYSSQGNTIYF
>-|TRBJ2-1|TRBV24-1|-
TGTGCCACCAGTTTTTCTTCCTACAATGAGCAGTTCTTC
CATSFSSYNEQFF
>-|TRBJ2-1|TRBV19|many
TGTGCCAGTAGCCAGAATCTAAGGGGGGTAGGAAATGAGCAGTTCTTC
CASSQNLRGVGNEQFF
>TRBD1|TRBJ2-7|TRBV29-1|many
TGCAGCGTTGGGAGGCCAGGGGGCTACGAGCAGTACTTC
CSVGRPGGYEQYF
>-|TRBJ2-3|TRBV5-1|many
TGCGCCAGCAGCTTAATTCGACAGCCCACAGATACGCAGTATTTT
CASSLIRQPTDTQYF
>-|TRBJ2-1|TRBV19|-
TGTGCCAGTAGTATGAACGACAGGAATGAGCAGTTCTTC
CASSMNDRNEQFF
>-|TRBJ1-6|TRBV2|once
TGTGCCAGCAGTGAATCCTTGGGTGGGGAATATAATTCACCCCTCCACTTT
CASSESLGGEYNSPLHF
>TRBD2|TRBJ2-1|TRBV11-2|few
TGTGCCAGCAGCCAGCTAGCGGGGGGGGTCAATGAGCAGTTCTTC
CASSQLAGGVNEQFF
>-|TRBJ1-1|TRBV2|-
TGTGCCAGCAGACAGAGGAACACTGAAGCTTTCTTT
CASRQRNTEAFF
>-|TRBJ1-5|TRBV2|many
TGTGCCAGCAGCCAAACAGACGGCAGCAGACAGCCCCAGCATTTT
CASSQTDGSRQPQHF
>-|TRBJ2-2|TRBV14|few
TGTGCCAGCAGCCAAGCGTGGCCAGGGCTTCACGCCGGGGAGCTGTTTTTT
CASSQAWPGLHAGELFF
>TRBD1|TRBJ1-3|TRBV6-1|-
TGTGCCAGCAGCCAAACACAGGGGACTGGAAACACCATATATTTT
CASSQTQGTGNTIYF
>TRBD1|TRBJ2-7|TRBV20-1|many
TGCAGTGCTGCAAAGGGGACAGACTCCTACGAGCAGTACTTC
CSAAKGTDSYEQYF